This record covers a single TCR beta chain. This entry comes from a study of T cells in Graves' hyperthyroidism and ophthalmopathy. The CDR3 is made up of 15 amino acids. Germline CDR1 and CDR2: MGHRA and YSYEKL. The V gene end was trimmed by 6 bases and the J gene end by 6 bases; junction bases not matched to a gene: 10. It was RNA transcripts that yielded the amplified TCR beta CDR3 regions. Primed by the HTBI set, a first-round RT-PCR was run on the TCR CDR3. One entry per CDR3 protein, called by TCRdb with MiXCR from the multiplex PCR reads. The table lists hundreds of thousands of distinct CDR3 sequences, around 13% of them singletons, with 9% to 9.5% in the top ten. Stable hyperthyroidism: no ophthalmopathy progression over 18 months of follow-up.

Input material: blood. This chain connects TRBV4-1 to TRBJ2-1; TRBD2 agrees at 8 bases. This sequence originates from a woman aged 18 to 35 with Graves' hyperthyroidism. The CDR3 loop reads CASRFSSGSGNEQFF. Here the CDR3 DNA reads TGCGCCAGCAGGTTCTCCAGCGGGAGTGGCAATGAGCAGTTCTTC.